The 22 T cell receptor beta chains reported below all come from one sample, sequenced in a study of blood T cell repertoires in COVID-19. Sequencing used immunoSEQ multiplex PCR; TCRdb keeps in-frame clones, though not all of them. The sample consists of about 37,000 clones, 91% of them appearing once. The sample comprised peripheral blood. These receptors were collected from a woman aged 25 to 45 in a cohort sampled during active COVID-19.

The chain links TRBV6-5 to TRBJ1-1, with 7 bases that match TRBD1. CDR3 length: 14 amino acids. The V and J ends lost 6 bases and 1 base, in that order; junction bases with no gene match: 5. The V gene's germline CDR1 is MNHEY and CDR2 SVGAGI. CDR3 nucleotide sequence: TGTGCCAGCAGCGGCGACAGGGCGAACACTGAAGCTTTCTTT. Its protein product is CASSGDRANTEAFF.

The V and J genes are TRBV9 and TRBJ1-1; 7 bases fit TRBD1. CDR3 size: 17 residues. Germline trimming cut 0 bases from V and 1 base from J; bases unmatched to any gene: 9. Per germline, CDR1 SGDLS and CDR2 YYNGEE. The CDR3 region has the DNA TGTGCCAGCAGCGTAGGACAGGGTAGGGGAGGGAACACTGAAGCTTTCTTT. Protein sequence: CASSVGQGRGGNTEAFF.

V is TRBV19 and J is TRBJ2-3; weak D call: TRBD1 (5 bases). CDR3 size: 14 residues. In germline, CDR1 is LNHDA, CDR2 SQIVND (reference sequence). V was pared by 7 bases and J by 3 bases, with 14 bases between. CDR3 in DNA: TGTGCCAGTAATAAGGGGATTAGGACAGATACGCAGTATTTT. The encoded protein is CASNKGIRTDTQYF. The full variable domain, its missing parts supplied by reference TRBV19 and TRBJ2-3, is DGGITQSPKYLFRKEGQNVTLSCEQNLNHDAMYWYRQDPGQGLRLIYYSQIVNDFQKGDIAEGYSVSREKKESFPLTVTSAQKNPTAFYLCASNKGIRTDTQYFGPGTRLTVL.

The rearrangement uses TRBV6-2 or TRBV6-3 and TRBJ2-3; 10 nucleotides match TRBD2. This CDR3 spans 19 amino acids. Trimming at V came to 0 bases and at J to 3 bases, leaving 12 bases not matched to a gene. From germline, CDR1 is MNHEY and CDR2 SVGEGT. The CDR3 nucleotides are TGTGCCAGCAGTTACTCGACGCGGGCTAGCGGGAGTTTTACAGATACGCAGTATTTT. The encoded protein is CASSYSTRASGSFTDTQYF.

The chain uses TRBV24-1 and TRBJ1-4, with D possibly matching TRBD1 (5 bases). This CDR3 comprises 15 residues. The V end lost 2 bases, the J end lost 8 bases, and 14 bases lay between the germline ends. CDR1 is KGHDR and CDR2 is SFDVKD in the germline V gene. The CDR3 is CATSDYGGWDEKLFF. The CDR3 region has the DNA TGTGCCACCAGTGATTATGGGGGGTGGGACGAAAAACTGTTTTTT.

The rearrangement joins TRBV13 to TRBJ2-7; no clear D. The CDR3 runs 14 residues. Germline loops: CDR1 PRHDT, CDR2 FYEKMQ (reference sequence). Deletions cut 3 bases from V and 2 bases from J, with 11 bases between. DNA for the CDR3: TGTGCCAGCAGCTTCGGCGGTTTTACCTACGAGCAGTACTTC. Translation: CASSFGGFTYEQYF.

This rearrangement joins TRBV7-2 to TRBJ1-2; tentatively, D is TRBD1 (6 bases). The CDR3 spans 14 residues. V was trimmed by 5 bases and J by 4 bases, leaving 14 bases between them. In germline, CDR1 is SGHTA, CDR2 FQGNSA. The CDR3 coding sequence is TGTGCCAGCAGCCCTACGACAGGCCCCTATGGCTACACCTTC. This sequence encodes CASSPTTGPYGYTF.

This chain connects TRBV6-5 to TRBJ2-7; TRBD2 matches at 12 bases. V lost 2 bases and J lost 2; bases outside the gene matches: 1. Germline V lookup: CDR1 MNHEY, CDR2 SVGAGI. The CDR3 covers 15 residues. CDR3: CASSYPSGRAYEQYF. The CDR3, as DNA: TGTGCCAGCAGTTACCCTAGCGGGAGGGCCTACGAGCAGTACTTC.

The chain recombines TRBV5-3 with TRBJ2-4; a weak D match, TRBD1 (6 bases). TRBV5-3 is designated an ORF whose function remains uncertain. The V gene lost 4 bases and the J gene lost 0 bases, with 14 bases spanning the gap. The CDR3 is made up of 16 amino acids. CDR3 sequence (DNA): TGTGCCAGAAGCCCCGACAGGCTATTAGCCAAAAACATTCAGTACTTC. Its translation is CARSPDRLLAKNIQYF.

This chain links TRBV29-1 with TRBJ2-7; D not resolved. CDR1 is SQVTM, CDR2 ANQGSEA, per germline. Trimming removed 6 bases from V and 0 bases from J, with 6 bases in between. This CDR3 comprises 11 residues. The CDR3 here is CSVLYSYEQYF. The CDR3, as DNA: TGCAGCGTCCTATACTCCTACGAGCAGTACTTC.

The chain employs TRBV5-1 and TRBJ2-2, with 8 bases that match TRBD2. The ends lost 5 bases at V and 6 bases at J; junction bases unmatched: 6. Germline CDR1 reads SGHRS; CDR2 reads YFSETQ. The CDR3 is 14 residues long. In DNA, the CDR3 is TGCGCCAGCAGAAAAGCGGGAGTCCCCGGGGAGCTGTTTTTT. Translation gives CASRKAGVPGELFF.

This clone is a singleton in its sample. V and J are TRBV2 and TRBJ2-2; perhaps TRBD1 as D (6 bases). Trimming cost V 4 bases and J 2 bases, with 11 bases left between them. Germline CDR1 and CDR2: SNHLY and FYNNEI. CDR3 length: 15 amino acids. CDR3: CASSVQGGNTGELFF. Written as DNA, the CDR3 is TGTGCCAGCAGTGTACAGGGTGGTAACACCGGGGAGCTGTTTTTT.

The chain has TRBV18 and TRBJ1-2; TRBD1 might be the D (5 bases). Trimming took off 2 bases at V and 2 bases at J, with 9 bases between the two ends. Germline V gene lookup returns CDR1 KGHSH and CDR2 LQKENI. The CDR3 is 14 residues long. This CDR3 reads CASSPGDRNYGYTF. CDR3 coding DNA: TGTGCCAGCTCACCAGGCGACAGAAACTATGGCTACACCTTC.

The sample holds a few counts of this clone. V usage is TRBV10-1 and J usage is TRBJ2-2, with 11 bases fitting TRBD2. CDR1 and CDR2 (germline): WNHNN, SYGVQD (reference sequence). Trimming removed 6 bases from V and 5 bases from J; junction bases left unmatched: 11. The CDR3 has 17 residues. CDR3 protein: CASSRQLAGVGTGELFF. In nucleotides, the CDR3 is TGCGCCAGCAGCAGGCAACTAGCGGGAGTAGGGACCGGGGAGCTGTTTTTT.

The CDR3 here is CASSLRGGGTEAFF. The DNA of the CDR3 is TGTGCCAGCAGCTTGAGGGGAGGAGGCACTGAAGCTTTCTTT. This chain uses TRBV5-8 with TRBJ1-1; D may be TRBD1 (5 bases). The germline V and J ends were trimmed by 1 base and 4 bases, with 11 bases remaining between them. CDR3 size: 14 residues. Germline V gene lookup returns CDR1 SGHTS and CDR2 YDEGEE.

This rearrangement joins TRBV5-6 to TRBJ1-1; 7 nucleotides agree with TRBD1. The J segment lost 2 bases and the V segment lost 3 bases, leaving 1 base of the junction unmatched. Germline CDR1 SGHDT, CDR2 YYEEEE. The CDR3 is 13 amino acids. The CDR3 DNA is TGTGCCAGCAGCTGGGACAGTAACACTGAAGCTTTCTTT. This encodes CASSWDSNTEAFF. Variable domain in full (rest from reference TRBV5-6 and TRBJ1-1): DAGVTQSPTHLIKTRGQQVTLRCSPKSGHDTVSWYQQALGQGPQFIFQYYEEEERQRGNFPDRFSGHQFPNYSSELNVNALLLGDSALYLCASSWDSNTEAFFGQGTRLTVV.

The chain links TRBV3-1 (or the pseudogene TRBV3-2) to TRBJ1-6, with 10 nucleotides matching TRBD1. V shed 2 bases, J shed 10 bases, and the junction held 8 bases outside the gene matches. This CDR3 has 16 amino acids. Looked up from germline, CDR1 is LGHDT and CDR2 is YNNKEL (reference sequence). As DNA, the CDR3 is TGTGCCAGCAGCCAACCCAGACAGGGGGCGAGGTCACCCCTCCACTTT. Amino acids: CASSQPRQGARSPLHF.

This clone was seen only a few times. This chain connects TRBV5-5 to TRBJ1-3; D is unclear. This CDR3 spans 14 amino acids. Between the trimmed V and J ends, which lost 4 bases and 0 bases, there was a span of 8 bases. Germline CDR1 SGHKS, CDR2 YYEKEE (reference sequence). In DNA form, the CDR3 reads TGTGCCAGCAGCCTTATTATCTCTGGAAACACCATATATTTT. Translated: CASSLIISGNTIYF.

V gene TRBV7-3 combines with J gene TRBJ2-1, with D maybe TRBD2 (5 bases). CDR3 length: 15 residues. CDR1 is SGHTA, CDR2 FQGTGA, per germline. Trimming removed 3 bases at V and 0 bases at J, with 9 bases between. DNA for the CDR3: TGTGCCAGCAGCTTTGGAGGTAGCTCCTACAATGAGCAGTTCTTC. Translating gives CASSFGGSSYNEQFF.

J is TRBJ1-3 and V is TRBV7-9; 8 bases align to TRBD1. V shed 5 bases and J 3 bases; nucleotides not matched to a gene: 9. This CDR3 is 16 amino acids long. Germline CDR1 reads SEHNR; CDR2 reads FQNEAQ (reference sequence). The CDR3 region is CASSPGQGLNGNTIYF. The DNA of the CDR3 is TGTGCCAGCAGCCCCGGACAGGGCTTAAATGGAAACACCATATATTTT.

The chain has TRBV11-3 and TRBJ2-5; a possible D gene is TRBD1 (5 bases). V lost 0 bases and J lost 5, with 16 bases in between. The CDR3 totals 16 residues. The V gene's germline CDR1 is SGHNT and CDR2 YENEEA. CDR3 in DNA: TGTGCCAGCAGCTTAGATTTTCGTCAGCACAGGGAGACCCAGTACTTC. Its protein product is CASSLDFRQHRETQYF. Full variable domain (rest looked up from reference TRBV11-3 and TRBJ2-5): EAGVVQSPRYKIIEKKQPVAFWCNPISGHNTLYWYLQNLGQGPELLIRYENEEAVDDSQLPKDRFSAERLKGVDSTLKIQPAELGDSAVYLCASSLDFRQHRETQYFGPGTRLLVL.

CDR3 protein: CASSLDSRSPGNTIYF. In DNA, the CDR3 is TGTGCCAGCAGCTTAGATTCGAGGAGCCCGGGAAACACCATATATTTT. The chain recombines TRBV11-3 with TRBJ1-3; unclear D gene. The length of the CDR3 is 16 residues. The germline CDR1 and CDR2 sequences are SGHNT and YENEEA. The V end was cut by 0 bases, the J end by 4 bases, with 13 bases between.